The 2 T cell receptor beta chains below were found in one sample sequenced in a study of cytotoxic CD8 clonotypes in ibrutinib-treated CLL. Repertoires were generated with immunoSEQ multiplex PCR, while TCRdb's copy carries only in-frame clones and drops some. The data hold about 45,000 clones, with about 69% observed a single time. The input for sequencing was PBMCs, taken after 24 months of ibrutinib treatment. The receptors shown here come from a human donor with chronic lymphocytic leukemia.

This clone was seen many times. V and J are TRBV5-6 and TRBJ1-2; D gene ambiguous. V shed 4 bases and J shed 2 bases, with 6 bases lying between them. The germline V gene has CDR1 SGHDT and CDR2 YYEEEE. The CDR3 runs 12 residues. The CDR3: CASSPGNYGYTF. The DNA for the CDR3 is TGTGCCAGCAGCCCCGGGAACTATGGCTACACCTTC.

The chain combines TRBV11-2 with TRBJ2-7; either TRBD1 or TRBD2 may fit D (5 bases each). Trimming cost V 2 bases and J 0 bases, with 14 bases left between them. CDR3 length equals 16 residues. Germline assignment: CDR1 SGHAT and CDR2 FQNNGV. CDR3: CASSLSRGLFSYEQYF. Written as DNA, the CDR3 is TGTGCCAGCAGCTTATCCCGGGGCCTTTTCTCCTACGAGCAGTACTTC.